The rows below give T cell receptor beta chains drawn from one sample of a study of spatial heterogeneity in lung cancer. One entry per CDR3 protein results from TCRdb running MiXCR on the 5' RACE reads. The repertoire holds 7,500 to 10,000 distinct CDR3 sequences, 8.5% to 9.5% seen once, with approximately 9% in the top ten. The sequences come from lung tumor tissue, collected at surgery. Receptors originate from a male donor with early-stage non-small cell lung cancer. Each CDR3 is given with its conserved first and last residue. D genes are given only for firm matches. For some rows the clone size is stated as once, few or many, or as a class when expanded; others skip it.

>TRBD2|TRBJ2-1|many|TRBV2
TGTGCCAGCAGGCCAAACCCCTCTAGCGGGGGATACAATGAGCAGTTCTTC
CASRPNPSSGGYNEQFF
>.|TRBJ2-7|.|TRBV20-1
TGCAGTGCTAGTTCAGCGGGTTCTAAGAGCTCCTACGAGCAGTACTTC
CSASSAGSKSSYEQYF
>.|TRBJ1-5|medium-sized|TRBV6-5
TGTGCCAGCAGTTACGAGAGGTATCAGCCCCAGCATTTT
CASSYERYQPQHF
>.|TRBJ2-3|medium-sized|TRBV11-2
TGTGCCAGCAGCTTATATCCCGACGTCAGCACAGATACGCAGTATTTT
CASSLYPDVSTDTQYF
>.|TRBJ2-3|medium-sized|TRBV28
TGTGCCAGCAGTGTCACAGATACGCAGTATTTT
CASSVTDTQYF
>.|TRBJ1-1|medium-sized|TRBV29-1
TGCAGCGCAAACAGGGTCACTGAAGCTTTCTTT
CSANRVTEAFF
>.|TRBJ2-5|.|TRBV7-6
TGTGCCAGCAGCTTAGATCCCGGGTCCCAAGAGACCCAGTACTTC
CASSLDPGSQETQYF
>.|TRBJ2-1|.|TRBV7-3
TGTGCCAGCAGCTTAGGTGCGAACAATGAGCAGTTCTTC
CASSLGANNEQFF
>TRBD1|TRBJ2-3|many|TRBV6-2/TRBV6-3
TGTGCCAGCAGCCGCCAGGGACAGGGGTTGGCAGATACGCAGTATTTT
CASSRQGQGLADTQYF
>.|TRBJ1-1|medium-sized|TRBV3-2
TGTGCCAGCAGCCAAGAGGATGAAGCTTTCTTT
CASSQEDEAFF
>.|TRBJ1-2|medium-sized|TRBV6-6
TGTGCCAGCAGTCCCCGCGATGGCTACACCTTC
CASSPRDGYTF
>.|TRBJ1-2|medium-sized|TRBV5-6
TGTGCCAGCAGCTTAGATACAGGATTCAATGGCTACACCTTC
CASSLDTGFNGYTF
>.|TRBJ1-2|medium-sized|TRBV3-1
TGTGCCAGCAGATCGCAGGGTTCGGAGAACTATGGCTACACCTTC
CASRSQGSENYGYTF
>.|TRBJ1-2|many|TRBV2
TGTGCCAGCAGACTGACAGAAGACTATGGCTACACCTTC
CASRLTEDYGYTF
>.|TRBJ1-3|once|TRBV10-3
TGTGCCATCAGTGACGGAAACACCATATATTTT
CAISDGNTIYF
>.|TRBJ1-2|medium-sized|TRBV9
TGTGCCAGCAGCGGAGGGGTGAACCTCTATGGCTACACCTTC
CASSGGVNLYGYTF
>TRBD2|TRBJ2-3|medium-sized|TRBV12-3/TRBV12-4
TGTGCCAGCAGTTTGGCACTAGCGGGAACAGATACGCAGTATTTT
CASSLALAGTDTQYF
>.|TRBJ1-1|.|TRBV5-5
TGTGCCAGCAGCCTGAACACTGAAGCTTTCTTT
CASSLNTEAFF
>.|TRBJ1-1|medium-sized|TRBV12-3/TRBV12-4
TGTGCCAGCAGTGACCGGTGGGGGACTCGAGCTTTCTTT
CASSDRWGTRAFF
>.|TRBJ1-6|many|TRBV7-2
TGTGCCAGCAGCTTCCAGGGACCTAGTAATTCACCCCTCCACTTT
CASSFQGPSNSPLHF
>.|TRBJ2-1|many|TRBV3-1
TGTGCCAGCAGCCACGGGTCCAATGAGCAGTTCTTC
CASSHGSNEQFF
>.|TRBJ2-3|few|TRBV3-1
TGTGCCAGCAGCCGGACCTTAAGGACAGATACGCAGTATTTT
CASSRTLRTDTQYF
>TRBD1|TRBJ1-1|medium-sized|TRBV27
TGTGCCAGCAGTTACAGGGGGCAGCGGGGGTTTATGAACACTGAAGCTTTCTTT
CASSYRGQRGFMNTEAFF
>TRBD1|TRBJ2-1|many|TRBV7-2
TGTGCCAGCAGCTTAGGGGGGACAGGGGCGATTCACAATGAGCAGTTCTTC
CASSLGGTGAIHNEQFF
>TRBD2|TRBJ2-3|many|TRBV20-1
TGCAGTGCTAGTTTCCCCGGACTAGCAGGCGATACGCAGTATTTT
CSASFPGLAGDTQYF
>TRBD1|TRBJ1-4|medium-sized|TRBV4-2
TGTGCCAGCAGCCAAGTGAGGGGACAGGGGACTAATGAAAAACTGTTTTTT
CASSQVRGQGTNEKLFF
>.|TRBJ2-3|.|TRBV29-1
TGCAGCGTTCCGGAAGATACGCAGTATTTT
CSVPEDTQYF
>.|TRBJ2-3|medium-sized|TRBV7-9
TGTGCCAGCAGCTTAAATACGGGCGATACGCAGTATTTT
CASSLNTGDTQYF
>.|TRBJ2-6|.|TRBV6-2/TRBV6-3
TGTGCCAGCAGTTTTGGGAGTCTGGCTCCTGGGGCCAACGTCCTGACTTTC
CASSFGSLAPGANVLTF
>.|TRBJ1-5|medium-sized|TRBV3-1
TGTGCCAGCAGCTACATGAATCAGCCCCAGCATTTT
CASSYMNQPQHF
>TRBD1|TRBJ1-2|medium-sized|TRBV5-1
TGCGCCAGCAGCTCTGATGACAGGGGACACTATGGCTACACCTTC
CASSSDDRGHYGYTF
>TRBD1|TRBJ1-5|.|TRBV2
TGTGCCAGCAGGGAGGGGGCGAGCAATCAGCCCCAGCATTTT
CASREGASNQPQHF
>TRBD1|TRBJ2-2|many|TRBV7-6
TGTGCCAGCAGCGGGGGACAGGGGCGCGGGGAGCTGTTTTTT
CASSGGQGRGELFF
>.|TRBJ2-1|medium-sized|TRBV9
TGTGCCAGCAGCAAAGCTCCGGGACCCCCTTACAATGAGCAGTTCTTC
CASSKAPGPPYNEQFF
>.|TRBJ2-2|few|TRBV28
TGTGCCAGCAGTAACACCGGGGAGCTGTTTTTT
CASSNTGELFF
>TRBD2|TRBJ2-7|medium-sized|TRBV5-1
TGCGCCAGCAGCCTGACACTAGCGGGAATTTCCTACGAGCAGTACTTC
CASSLTLAGISYEQYF
>.|TRBJ2-1|many|TRBV7-6
TGTGCCAGCAGCCCCCTCCACTCACCAAGTGAGCAGTTCTTC
CASSPLHSPSEQFF
>TRBD2|TRBJ2-2|medium-sized|TRBV7-9
TGTGCCAGCAGCCAAGGACTAGGCAGGGAGCTGTTTTTT
CASSQGLGRELFF
>TRBD1|TRBJ1-2|.|TRBV15
TGTGCCACCAGCAGAGAAAGGAGGACAGGGGGCAACTATGGCTACACCTTC
CATSRERRTGGNYGYTF
>TRBD1|TRBJ2-1|.|TRBV6-1
TGTGCCAGCAGCGCTGACAGGGGGTCCTACAATGAGCAGTTCTTC
CASSADRGSYNEQFF
>.|TRBJ1-1|medium-sized|TRBV6-1
TGTGCCAGCAGCCGGGGTAAACCCAGTGAAGCTTTCTTT
CASSRGKPSEAFF
>TRBD1|TRBJ2-4|many|TRBV20-1
TGCAGTGCTAGAAATGACAGGGGGGCCAAAAACATTCAGTACTTC
CSARNDRGAKNIQYF
>TRBD2|TRBJ2-3|few|TRBV15
TGTGCCACCAGCACAAGCGGGAGTACAGATACGCAGTATTTT
CATSTSGSTDTQYF
>TRBD2|TRBJ2-5|few|TRBV5-1
TGCGCCAGCAGCTCCGGGACTAGCTGGGAGACCCAGTACTTC
CASSSGTSWETQYF
>TRBD2|TRBJ2-5|.|TRBV29-1
TGCAGCGTTGAAAGAGGAGCGGGAGGGCGGGGTAAGACCCAGTACTTC
CSVERGAGGRGKTQYF
>TRBD1|TRBJ2-7|.|TRBV30
TGTGCCTGGAGCAGACAGGGGCGGGACGAGCAGTACTTC
CAWSRQGRDEQYF
>.|TRBJ2-3|many|TRBV5-4
TGTGCCAGCAGCAAGTCGCGTAAAGAAACAGATACGCAGTATTTT
CASSKSRKETDTQYF
>TRBD2|TRBJ2-3|many|TRBV9
TGTGCCAGCAGCTCCCGGACTAGATCCGTCAGAGATACGCAGTATTTT
CASSSRTRSVRDTQYF
>.|TRBJ2-2|many|TRBV11-3
TGTGCCAGCAGCTTGGAAATGACCGGGGAGCTGTTTTTT
CASSLEMTGELFF